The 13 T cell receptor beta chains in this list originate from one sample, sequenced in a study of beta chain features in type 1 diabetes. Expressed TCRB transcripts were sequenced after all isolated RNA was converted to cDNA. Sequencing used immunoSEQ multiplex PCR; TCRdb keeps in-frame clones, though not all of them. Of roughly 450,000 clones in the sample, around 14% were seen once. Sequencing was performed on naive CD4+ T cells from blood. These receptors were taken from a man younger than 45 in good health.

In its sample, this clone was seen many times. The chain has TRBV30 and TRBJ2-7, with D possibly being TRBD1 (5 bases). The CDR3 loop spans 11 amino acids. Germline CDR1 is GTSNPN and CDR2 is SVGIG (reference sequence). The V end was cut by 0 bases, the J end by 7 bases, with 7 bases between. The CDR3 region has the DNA TGTGCCTGGAGTGTGGGGCGGGAGCAGTACGTC. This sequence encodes CAWSVGREQYV.

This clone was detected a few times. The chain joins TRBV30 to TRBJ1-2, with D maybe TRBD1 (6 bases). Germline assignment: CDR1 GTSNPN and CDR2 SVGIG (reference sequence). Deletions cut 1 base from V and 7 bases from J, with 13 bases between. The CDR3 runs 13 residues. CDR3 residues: CAWSGQGRRGYTF. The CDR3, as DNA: TGTGCCTGGAGTGGGCAGGGGCGGCGTGGCTACACCTTC.

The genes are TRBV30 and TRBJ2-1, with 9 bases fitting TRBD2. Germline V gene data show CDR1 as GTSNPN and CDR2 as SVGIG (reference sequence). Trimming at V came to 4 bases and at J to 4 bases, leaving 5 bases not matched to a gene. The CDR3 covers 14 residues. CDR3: CAWKASGAYNEQFF. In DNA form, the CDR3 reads TGTGCCTGGAAGGCTAGCGGGGCTTACAATGAGCAGTTCTTC.

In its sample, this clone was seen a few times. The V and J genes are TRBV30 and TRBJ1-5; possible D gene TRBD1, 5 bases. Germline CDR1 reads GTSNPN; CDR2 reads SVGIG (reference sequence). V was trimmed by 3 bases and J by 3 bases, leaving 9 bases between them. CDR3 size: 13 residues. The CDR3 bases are TGTGCCTGGAGCTTGGACATCAATCAGCCCCAGCATTTT. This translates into CAWSLDINQPQHF.

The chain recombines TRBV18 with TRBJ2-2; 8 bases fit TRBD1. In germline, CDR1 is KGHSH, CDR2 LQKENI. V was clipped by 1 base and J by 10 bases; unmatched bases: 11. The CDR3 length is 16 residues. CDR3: CASSPRPGQGATELFF. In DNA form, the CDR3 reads TGTGCCAGCTCACCACGTCCGGGCCAGGGGGCGACGGAGCTGTTTTTT.

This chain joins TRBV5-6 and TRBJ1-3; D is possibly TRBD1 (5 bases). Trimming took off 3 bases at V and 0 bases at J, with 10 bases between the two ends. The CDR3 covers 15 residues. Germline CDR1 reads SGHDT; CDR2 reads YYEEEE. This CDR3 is CASSSRDFSGNTIYF. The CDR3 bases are TGTGCCAGCAGCTCCAGGGATTTCTCTGGAAACACCATATATTTT.

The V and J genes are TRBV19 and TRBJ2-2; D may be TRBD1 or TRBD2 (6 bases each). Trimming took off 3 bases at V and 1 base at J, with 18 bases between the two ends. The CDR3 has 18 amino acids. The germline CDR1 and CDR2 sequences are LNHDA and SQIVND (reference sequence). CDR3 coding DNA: TGTGCCAGTAGTATTCGGCGCGGGACAAGCCGGAACACCGGGGAGCTGTTTTTT. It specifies CASSIRRGTSRNTGELFF.

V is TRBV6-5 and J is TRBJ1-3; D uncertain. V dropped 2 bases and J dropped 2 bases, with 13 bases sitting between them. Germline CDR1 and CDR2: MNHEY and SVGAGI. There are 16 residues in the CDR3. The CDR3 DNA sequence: TGTGCCAGCAGTTACCTACGTCGGCACGCTGGAAACACCATATATTTT. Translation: CASSYLRRHAGNTIYF.

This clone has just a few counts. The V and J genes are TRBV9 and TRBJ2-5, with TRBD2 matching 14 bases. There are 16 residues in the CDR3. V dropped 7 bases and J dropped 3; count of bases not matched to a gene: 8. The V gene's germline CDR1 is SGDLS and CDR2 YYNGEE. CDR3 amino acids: CASSRGGLAGEETQYF. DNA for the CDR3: TGTGCCAGCTCCAGAGGGGGACTAGCGGGAGAAGAGACCCAGTACTTC.

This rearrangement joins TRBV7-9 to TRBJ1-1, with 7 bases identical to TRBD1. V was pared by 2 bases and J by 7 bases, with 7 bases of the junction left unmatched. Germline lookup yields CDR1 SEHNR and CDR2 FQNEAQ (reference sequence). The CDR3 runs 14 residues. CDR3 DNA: TGTGCCAGCAGCTTAAACAGGGGACCTAGTGAAGCTTTCTTT. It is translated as CASSLNRGPSEAFF. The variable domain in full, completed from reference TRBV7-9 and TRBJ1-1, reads DTGVSQNPRHKITKRGQNVTFRCDPISEHNRLYWYRQTLGQGPEFLTYFQNEAQLEKSRLLSDRFSAERPKGSFSTLEIQRTEQGDSAMYLCASSLNRGPSEAFFGQGTRLTVV.

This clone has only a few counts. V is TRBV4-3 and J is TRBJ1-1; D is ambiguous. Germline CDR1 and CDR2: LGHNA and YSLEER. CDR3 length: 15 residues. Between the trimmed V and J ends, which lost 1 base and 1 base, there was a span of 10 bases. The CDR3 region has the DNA TGCGCCAGCAGCCAAGGACTTACGTGGAACACTGAAGCTTTCTTT. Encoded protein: CASSQGLTWNTEAFF.

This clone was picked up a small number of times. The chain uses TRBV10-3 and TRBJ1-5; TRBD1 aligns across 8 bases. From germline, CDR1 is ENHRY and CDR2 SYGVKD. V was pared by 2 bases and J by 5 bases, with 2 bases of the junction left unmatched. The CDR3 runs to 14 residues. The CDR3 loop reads CAISEGQGDQPQHF. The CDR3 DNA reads TGTGCCATCAGTGAGGGACAGGGTGATCAGCCCCAGCATTTT.

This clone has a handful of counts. CDR3 nucleotide sequence: TGCGCCAGCAGCTCCGCGTTTGGTAGCGGGGGCTACGAGCAGTACTTC. Protein: CASSSAFGSGGYEQYF. V usage is TRBV5-1 and J usage is TRBJ2-7, with 9 bases lining up with TRBD2. The ends lost 3 bases at V and 3 bases at J; junction bases unmatched: 10. Per the germline V gene, CDR1 is SGHRS and CDR2 is YFSETQ. CDR3 size: 16 residues.